One sample yielded the 25 T cell receptor beta chains listed below, sequenced in a study of blood T cells in healthy people across ages. Using a J-beta primer mix together with a sample-barcoded 5' primer, a second PCR was run for roughly 6 to 12 cycles. MiXCR was run by TCRdb on the 5' RACE reads, yielding one entry per CDR3 protein. The sample holds about 1.8 million distinct CDR3 sequences, roughly 49% seen once. The sequencing sample was made of blood. The receptors here all came from a woman aged 40 to 50 in good health.

The chain couples TRBV29-1 to TRBJ1-1; the match to TRBD1 covers 10 bases. The CDR3 covers 15 residues. After removal of 8 bases from V and 1 base from J, the junction contained 10 bases not matched to a gene. Germline V CDR1 and CDR2: SQVTM, ANQGSEA. CDR3 in amino acids: CSTYMTGGPNTEAFF. The CDR3 DNA sequence: TGCAGCACATACATGACAGGGGGCCCGAACACTGAAGCTTTCTTT.

This CDR3 is CASSWAPGGGTNIQYF. The CDR3 DNA follows: TGCGCCAGCAGCTGGGCCCCTGGAGGGGGGACAAACATTCAGTACTTC. The J gene is TRBJ2-4, the V gene TRBV5-1; D possibly uses TRBD1 or TRBD2 (6 bases each). Trimming pared 3 bases from V and 6 bases from J, leaving 19 bases between. CDR3 length equals 16 residues. Germline CDR1 SGHRS, CDR2 YFSETQ.

This clonotype occurred a few times. The rearrangement links TRBV4-1 to TRBJ2-1; either TRBD1 or TRBD2 may supply D (5 bases each). The CDR3 is 15 residues long. The germline V and J ends were trimmed by 4 bases and 10 bases, with 20 bases remaining between them. Per the germline V gene, CDR1 is MGHRA and CDR2 is YSYEKL. CDR3 nucleotide sequence: TGCGCCAGCAGCCGGAGGAGCGAGGGGTGGCCCGAGCAGTTCTTC. Translated, it gives CASSRRSEGWPEQFF.

V is TRBV7-2 and J is TRBJ2-7; D is tentatively TRBD1 or TRBD2 (6 bases each). The CDR3 consists of 14 residues. Germline V CDR1 and CDR2: SGHTA, FQGNSA. V lost 7 bases and J 6 bases, leaving 19 bases between the germline ends. CDR3 bases: TGTGCCAGCAAGAGGGACTGGGCAGGGGTCGAGCAGTACTTC. Its translation: CASKRDWAGVEQYF. The variable domain in full, completed from reference TRBV7-2 and TRBJ2-7, reads GAGVSQSPSNKVTEKGKDVELRCDPISGHTALYWYRQSLGQGLEFLIYFQGNSAPDKSGLPSDRFSAERTGGSVSTLTIQRTQQEDSAVYLCASKRDWAGVEQYFGPGTRLTVT.

The chain uses TRBV7-6 and TRBJ2-1; weak D call: TRBD1 (5 bases). The CDR3 extends over 15 amino acids. The germline V and J ends were trimmed by 5 bases and 7 bases, with 18 bases remaining between them. Germline assignment: CDR1 SGHVS and CDR2 FNYEAQ. Written as DNA, the CDR3 is TGTGCCAGCAGCCCCGACGGCCTTAGGGGAAATGAGCAGTTCTTC. Its translation is CASSPDGLRGNEQFF. Filled out from reference TRBV7-6 and TRBJ2-1, the complete variable domain reads GAGVSQSPRYKVTKRGQDVALRCDPISGHVSLYWYRQALGQGPEFLTYFNYEAQQDKSGLPNDRFSAERPEGSISTLTIQRTEQRDSAMYRCASSPDGLRGNEQFFGPGTRLTVL.

This chain joins TRBV6-5 and TRBJ2-5; maybe TRBD2 (6 bases). Trimming stripped 3 bases from V and 11 bases from J, with 19 bases between. CDR1 and CDR2 from the germline V gene are MNHEY and SVGAGI. The length of the CDR3 is 14 residues. The CDR3 is CASSYRPGSNEQYF. Written as DNA, the CDR3 is TGTGCCAGCAGTTATCGCCCCGGGAGTAATGAGCAGTACTTC.

V and J are TRBV10-3 and TRBJ2-1, with TRBD1 matching over 11 bases. The germline CDR1 and CDR2 sequences are ENHRY and SYGVKD. This CDR3 spans 18 amino acids. The J segment lost 0 bases and the V segment lost 5 bases, leaving 9 bases of the junction unmatched. DNA for the CDR3: TGTGCCATCAGTCGGGGACAGGGGGTAATCGGCTCCTACAATGAGCAGTTCTTC. This sequence encodes CAISRGQGVIGSYNEQFF.

This sequence joins TRBV28 and TRBJ1-2; D ambiguous. V shed 8 bases and J shed 4 bases, with 11 bases lying between them. The CDR3 spans 12 residues. Germline V gene sequence: CDR1 MDHEN, CDR2 SYDVKM. The CDR3 sequence: CASQVVSYGYTF. CDR3 DNA sequence: TGTGCCAGCCAAGTCGTATCCTATGGCTACACCTTC.

The CDR3 is CATGWGETEAFF. In DNA form, the CDR3 reads TGTGCCACCGGATGGGGCGAAACTGAAGCTTTCTTT. The rearrangement links TRBV6-6 to TRBJ1-1; perhaps TRBD1 as D (5 bases). Per the germline V gene, CDR1 is MNHNY and CDR2 is SVGAGI (reference sequence). The CDR3 is 12 residues long. V lost 10 bases to trimming and J lost 5 bases, with 14 bases between them.

The chain recombines TRBV6-2 or TRBV6-3 with TRBJ2-4, with D perhaps assigned TRBD1 or TRBD2 (6 bases each). TRBJ2-5 explains the end of the DNA better; the J call may be wrong. Germline V CDR1 and CDR2: MNHEY, SVGEGT. The CDR3 contains 16 residues. The CDR3 nucleotides read TGTGCCAGCAGTTACGGGGGGACACCCGAAGGAGAGACCCAGTACTTC. Translation gives CASSYGGTPEGETQYF.

As for this clonotype: A single base separates this from a much larger clone, so it may be a read error. The J gene is TRBJ2-7, the V gene TRBV7-2, with D uncertain. This CDR3 contains 16 residues. V dropped 5 bases and J dropped 2 bases, with 19 bases sitting between them. CDR1 and CDR2 from the germline V gene are SGHTA and FQGNSA. The CDR3 nucleotides are TGTGCCAGCAGCCCCCGAGTTGGGCTCGGCCCCTACGAGCAGTACTTC. Its protein product is CASSPRVGLGPYEQYF.

The chain uses TRBV6-2 or TRBV6-3 and TRBJ2-1; 7 bases match TRBD1. The CDR3 runs 14 residues. V shed 7 bases, J shed 7 bases, and the junction held 10 bases outside the gene matches. CDR1 MNHEY and CDR2 SVGEGT come from the germline V gene. The CDR3: CASKEGGLQNEQFF. The CDR3, as DNA: TGTGCCAGCAAAGAAGGGGGCCTTCAGAATGAGCAGTTCTTC.

V usage is TRBV5-1 and J usage is TRBJ2-5, with D perhaps being TRBD1 or TRBD2 (5 bases each). The CDR3 covers 16 residues. Germline V gene sequence: CDR1 SGHRS, CDR2 YFSETQ. The V gene lost 4 bases and the J gene lost 7 bases, with 23 bases spanning the gap. This CDR3 is CASSQEAAGQSGTQYF. The CDR3 DNA follows: TGCGCCAGCAGCCAGGAGGCGGCCGGACAAAGTGGGACCCAGTACTTC.

The chain has TRBV7-2 and TRBJ2-1; unclear D gene. V was trimmed by 3 bases and J by 10 bases, leaving 7 bases between them. This CDR3 is built from 11 residues. Germline CDR1 is SGHTA and CDR2 is FQGNSA. In nucleotides, the CDR3 is TGTGCCAGCAGCTTTTCCGTGGAGCAGTTCTTC. Translating it yields CASSFSVEQFF. Full variable domain (rest looked up from reference TRBV7-2 and TRBJ2-1): GAGVSQSPSNKVTEKGKDVELRCDPISGHTALYWYRQSLGQGLEFLIYFQGNSAPDKSGLPSDRFSAERTGGSVSTLTIQRTQQEDSAVYLCASSFSVEQFFGPGTRLTVL.

This clonotype occurred a few times. The genes are TRBV6-2 or TRBV6-3 and TRBJ2-6; possibly TRBD1 for D (5 bases). Trimming stripped 3 bases from V and 1 base from J, with 7 bases between. CDR3 length equals 15 residues. Germline V gene lookup returns CDR1 MNHEY and CDR2 SVGEGT. The CDR3 here is CASSYKGSGANVLTF. CDR3 sequence (DNA): TGTGCCAGCAGTTATAAGGGGTCTGGGGCCAACGTCCTGACTTTC.

The CDR3 DNA reads TGTGCCAGCAGTTTCCGCCTGGACAGGGTCGGGGAGACCCAGTACTTC. It translates to CASSFRLDRVGETQYF. The chain uses TRBV27 and TRBJ2-5; 8 bases are a match to TRBD1. There are 16 residues in the CDR3. The V gene end was trimmed by 3 bases and the J gene end by 5 bases; junction bases not matched to a gene: 11. Germline V gives CDR1 MNHEY, CDR2 SMNVEV (reference sequence).

This clonotype has just a few counts. The genes are TRBV15 and TRBJ2-7; D ambiguous. The CDR3 is 15 residues long. CDR1 LNHNV and CDR2 YYDKDF come from the germline V gene (reference sequence). V was trimmed by 1 base and J by 2 bases, leaving 12 bases between them. This CDR3 is CATSRVWEGAYEQYF. The CDR3 coding sequence is TGTGCCACCAGCAGAGTATGGGAAGGAGCCTACGAGCAGTACTTC. The whole variable domain, remainder taken from reference TRBV15 and TRBJ2-7, is DAMVIQNPRYQVTQFGKPVTLSCSQTLNHNVMYWYQQKSSQAPKLLFHYYDKDFNNEADTPDNFQSRRPNTSFCFLDIRSPGLGDTAMYLCATSRVWEGAYEQYFGPGTRLTVT.

The chain uses TRBV14 and TRBJ2-4; maybe TRBD1 (5 bases). CDR3 length equals 16 residues. V gave up 1 base and J gave up 0 bases, with 10 bases separating them. Germline V gene data show CDR1 as SGHDN and CDR2 as FVKESK. The CDR3 sequence: CASSQGMGRAKNIQYF. The CDR3 bases are TGTGCCAGCAGCCAAGGGATGGGGCGAGCCAAAAACATTCAGTACTTC.

This clonotype has just one count. The chain couples TRBV4-1 to TRBJ1-2; D gene unclear. Germline CDR1 and CDR2: MGHRA and YSYEKL. The CDR3 is 15 residues long. Deletions cut 0 bases from V and 7 bases from J, with 15 bases between. The CDR3, as DNA: TGCGCCAGCAGCCAAGATCACGGAACGTTGTTTGGCTACACCTTC. Translation: CASSQDHGTLFGYTF.

This clonotype was seen only a few times. The chain uses TRBV4-3 and TRBJ1-2, with 8 bases identical to TRBD1. Trimming cost V 0 bases and J 7 bases; bases outside gene matches: 7. This CDR3 comprises 15 residues. Germline values: CDR1 LGHNA, CDR2 YSLEER. This CDR3 is CASSQDTRTGRGYTF. The CDR3 bases are TGCGCCAGCAGCCAAGATACGCGGACAGGGCGTGGCTACACCTTC.

This clonotype was seen more than once but under ten times. The chain links TRBV9 to TRBJ1-2; the match to TRBD1 covers 7 bases. With 0 bases clipped from V and 4 bases from J, the junction kept 6 bases outside the gene matches. This CDR3 spans 15 amino acids. In germline, CDR1 is SGDLS, CDR2 YYNGEE. DNA of the CDR3: TGTGCCAGCAGCGTAGCGACAGGGTATGCCTATGGCTACACCTTC. It is translated as CASSVATGYAYGYTF.

The chain recombines TRBV12-5 with TRBJ1-2, with D maybe TRBD1 (5 bases). Deletions cut 2 bases from V and 3 bases from J, with 19 bases between. The length of the CDR3 is 17 residues. Per the germline V gene, CDR1 is LGHNT and CDR2 is FRNRAP. CDR3 loop: CASGLPSPGGGYYGYTF. Here the CDR3 DNA reads TGTGCTAGTGGTTTGCCTTCCCCGGGGGGGGGATACTATGGCTACACCTTC. Drawing the rest from reference TRBV12-5 and TRBJ1-2, the complete variable domain is DARVTQTPRHKVTEMGQEVTMRCQPILGHNTVFWYRQTMMQGLELLAYFRNRAPLDDSGMPKDRFSAEMPDATLATLKIQPSEPRDSAVYFCASGLPSPGGGYYGYTFGSGTRLTVV.

The chain links TRBV9 to TRBJ2-3; D is perhaps TRBD1 (5 bases). This CDR3 has 15 amino acids. Trimming left V 3 bases short and J 0 bases short, with 11 bases between. CDR1 and CDR2 from the germline V gene are SGDLS and YYNGEE. The CDR3 region has the DNA TGTGCCAGCAGCGGCCGGACACGGAGCACAGATACGCAGTATTTT. Its translation is CASSGRTRSTDTQYF.

The genes are TRBV7-9 and TRBJ1-1; no reliable D call. Trimming removed 4 bases at V and 5 bases at J, with 20 bases between. CDR3 length equals 16 residues. Germline values: CDR1 SEHNR, CDR2 FQNEAQ (reference sequence). CDR3 in DNA: TGTGCCAGCAGCTCGTGGGCGGGGAGGAGCGGAACTGAAGCTTTCTTT. Translated, it gives CASSSWAGRSGTEAFF.

In its sample, this clonotype was seen a few times. This rearrangement joins TRBV7-2 to TRBJ2-7; D ambiguous. This CDR3 has 12 amino acids. The V gene lost 6 bases and the J gene lost 3 bases, with 9 bases spanning the gap. The germline V gene has CDR1 SGHTA and CDR2 FQGNSA. DNA for the CDR3: TGTGCCAGCAGTTTTCTTGTCTACGAGCAGTACTTC. Its protein product is CASSFLVYEQYF.